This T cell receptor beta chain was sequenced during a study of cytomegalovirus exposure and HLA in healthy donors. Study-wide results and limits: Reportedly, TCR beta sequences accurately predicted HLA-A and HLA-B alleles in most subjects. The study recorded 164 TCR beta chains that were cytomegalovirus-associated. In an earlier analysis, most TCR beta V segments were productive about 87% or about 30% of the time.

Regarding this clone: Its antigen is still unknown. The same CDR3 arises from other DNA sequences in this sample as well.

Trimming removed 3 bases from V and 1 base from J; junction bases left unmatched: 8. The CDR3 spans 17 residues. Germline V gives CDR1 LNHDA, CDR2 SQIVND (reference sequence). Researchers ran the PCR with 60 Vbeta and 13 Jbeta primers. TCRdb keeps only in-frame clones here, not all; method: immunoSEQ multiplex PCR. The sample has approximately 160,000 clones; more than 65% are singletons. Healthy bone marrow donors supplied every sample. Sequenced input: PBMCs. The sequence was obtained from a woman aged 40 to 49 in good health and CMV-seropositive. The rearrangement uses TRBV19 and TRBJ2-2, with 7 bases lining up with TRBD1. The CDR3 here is CASSIYRGPQNTGELFF. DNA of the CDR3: TGTGCCAGTAGTATTTACAGGGGCCCTCAGAACACCGGGGAGCTGTTTTTT.